Given below is one T cell receptor (beta chain) in context. Antigen unknown. Clones were read by immunoSEQ multiplex PCR, and TCRdb kept only the in-frame ones, dropping some. The repertoire holds about 140,000 clones, with about 86% as singletons. The record originates from a study of T cell responses to AZD1222 COVID-19 vaccine. Study findings and constraints: At 160-218 and 743-854, vaccine-associated CD4 TCRs were dominant, and they spanned spike. Clonal diversity was possibly underestimated; the donors were predominantly white British and more often female.

This material consisted of peripheral blood, taken on day 0 of AZD1222 vaccination. This receptor was obtained from an adult in good health.

For the CDR3, the DNA is TGTGCCAGCAGTTACACCGGGACGGACTATGGCTACACCTTC. Translated: CASSYTGTDYGYTF. The chain has TRBV6-2 or TRBV6-3 and TRBJ1-2, with D possibly matching TRBD1 (5 bases). The CDR3 sequence is 14 residues long. Per the germline V gene, CDR1 is MNHEY and CDR2 is SVGEGT. The germline V and J ends were trimmed by 2 bases and 3 bases, with 10 bases remaining between them.